This note documents a single T cell receptor beta chain sequence. V lost 5 bases and J 3 bases, leaving 14 bases between the germline ends. This CDR3 comprises 14 residues. In germline, CDR1 is SGHRS, CDR2 YFSETQ. Documented treatment: oral pan-JAK inhibitor, 5-10 mg twice daily. The entry originates in a study of CD8+ T cells in alopecia areata. After isolation, RNA underwent reverse transcription to generate cDNA as the sequencing template. The data were produced by immunoSEQ multiplex PCR, yet TCRdb's version contains in-frame clones alone and is incomplete. The profile covers about 88,000 clones, with roughly 40% appearing a single time and roughly 18% taken by the ten largest.

The V and J genes are TRBV5-1 and TRBJ1-2; TRBD1 might be the D (6 bases). The specimen was CD8+ T cells sorted from blood, collected at week 24, from a patient treated with tofacitinib. The sequence was obtained from a human donor with alopecia areata. CDR3 coding DNA: TGCGCCAGCAGGGAGACAGGATTCGACTATGGCTACACCTTC. This translates into CASRETGFDYGYTF.